This T cell receptor beta chain was identified during a study of blood T cell repertoires in COVID-19. Overall study context: Donors in the United States, Italy and Spain gave samples during acute or convalescent COVID-19. PBMCs, B-cell-depleted T cells, or T cells provided the cDNA or gDNA that made up the material.

Trimming took off 3 bases at V and 6 bases at J, with 23 bases between the two ends. CDR1 MGHRA and CDR2 YSYEKL come from the germline V gene. The CDR3 length is 17 residues. The study recruited people aged roughly 18 to 100 years across around 23 US areas. Which cohort a participant joined came from the clinical history participants gave. Assay: immunoSEQ multiplex PCR; the TCRdb copy retains only in-frame clones and omits some. The sample lists approximately 450,000 clones; 70% to 90% were seen once. Input material: PBMCs or T cells enriched from blood (not recorded which). The chain uses TRBV4-1 and TRBJ1-2; no definite D call. The origin of this receptor is a young woman with acute COVID-19. The CDR3 reads CASSQSSIGSLVDGYTF. DNA of the CDR3: TGCGCCAGCAGCCAGTCATCGATCGGGTCTTTAGTCGATGGCTACACCTTC.